The T cell receptor (beta chain) under discussion was sequenced for a study of cytomegalovirus exposure and HLA in healthy donors. Whole-study findings and limits: Productive status was seen about 90% or about 30% of the time for most TCR beta V segments in an earlier analysis.

On this clone: What it binds is not known.

The germline V gene encodes CDR1 SGHTA and CDR2 FQGNSA. Trimming left V 4 bases short and J 5 bases short, with 11 bases between. CDR3 length equals 13 residues. PCR was performed using 60 Vbeta and 13 Jbeta primers. Measured with immunoSEQ multiplex PCR; TCRdb has only the in-frame clones, and not every one. The data contain roughly 100,000 clones, 65% to 90% of them singletons. Sequences were obtained from PBMCs. The sequence was obtained from a man aged 45-65 years in good health and CMV-seronegative. This rearrangement joins TRBV7-2 to TRBJ2-5; D unclear. The CDR3, as DNA: TGTGCCAGCAGCTCCGGGTCGGAGGAGACCCAGTACTTC. Translating gives CASSSGSEETQYF.